This TCR beta chain appears in the sequencing data of a study of cytomegalovirus exposure and HLA in healthy donors. V was pared by 2 bases and J by 8 bases, with 7 bases between. The germline V gene encodes CDR1 SQVTM and CDR2 ANQGSEA. The CDR3 covers 11 residues. PCR involved 60 Vbeta and 13 Jbeta primers. Data came from immunoSEQ multiplex PCR; TCRdb stores just in-frame clones and leaves some out. Here the sample spans 140,000 or so clones, roughly 65% being singletons. Study-level points and caveats: High specificity and sensitivity for cytomegalovirus status were reported for the classifier. The authors confirmed in vitro that a few CMV-associated chains were specific for CMV antigens. Cytomegalovirus-associated TCR beta chains were listed, numbering roughly 150.

Notes on this clone: Its target is not known. The same CDR3 arises from other DNA sequences in this sample as well.

The receptor was isolated from a woman aged 25 to 39 in good health and CMV-seronegative. The material sequenced was PBMCs. The chain recombines TRBV29-1 with TRBJ2-4, with a weak D call TRBD1 (6 bases). The DNA of the CDR3 is TGCAGCGTTGAAAACAGGGACATTCAGTACTTC. It translates to CSVENRDIQYF.